This TCR beta chain was identified during a study of blood T cells in healthy people across ages. The germline V gene encodes CDR1 DFQATT and CDR2 SNEGSKA (reference sequence). The CDR3 runs 15 residues. The trim removed 0 bases at V and 7 bases at J, leaving 8 bases unmatched. The second PCR ran roughly 6 to 12 cycles with a sample-barcoded 5' primer and J-beta primers. TCRdb passed the 5' RACE reads through MiXCR, listing each CDR3 protein once. The table records 1.8 million or so distinct CDR3 sequences, about 39% of them present only once. This clonotype originated in a human donor in good health. The chain uses TRBV20-1 and TRBJ2-4, with 8 bases fitting TRBD2. The sequenced sample was blood. In DNA form, the CDR3 reads TGCAGTGCTAGAGATTTACGGGGGGGCGGGAACATTCAGTACTTC. This sequence encodes CSARDLRGGGNIQYF.